This is a list of T cell receptor beta chains from one sample in a study of Graves' ophthalmopathy and Graves' hyperthyroidism. TCRdb re-analysed the multiplex PCR reads in MiXCR, keeping a single row per CDR3 protein. Of some 360,000 distinct CDR3 sequences in the sample, about a sixth were seen once. The material sequenced was peripheral blood. Every receptor here comes from an adult woman with stable Graves' hyperthyroidism. CDR3s include the opening cysteine and the closing phenylalanine or tryptophan. The D gene is left open where the match is weak. Only some rows state a clone size, as once, few, many or a class for expanded clones.

clone size: many
J gene: TRBJ2-2
D gene: TRBD1
V gene: TRBV6-1
CDR3 protein: CASSLQGRVAGELFF
CDR3 DNA: TGTGCCAGCAGCCTACAGGGGAGAGTAGCCGGGGAGCTGTTTTTT

clone size: many
J gene: TRBJ2-2
D gene: TRBD1
V gene: TRBV12-3/TRBV12-4
CDR3 protein: CASSLLGGGELFF
CDR3 DNA: TGTGCCAGCAGCTTACTAGGGGGCGGTGAGCTGTTTTTT

clone size: many
J gene: TRBJ2-2
D gene: -
V gene: TRBV29-1
CDR3 protein: CSVETTSHTGELFF
CDR3 DNA: TGCAGCGTTGAGACGACTTCCCACACCGGGGAGCTGTTTTTT

clone size: -
J gene: TRBJ2-7
D gene: TRBD1
V gene: TRBV5-5
CDR3 protein: CASSFAPGQSYEQYF
CDR3 DNA: TGTGCCAGCAGCTTCGCCCCGGGACAGAGCTACGAGCAGTACTTC

clone size: -
J gene: TRBJ2-7
D gene: -
V gene: TRBV28
CDR3 protein: CASSLGGALGEAYEQYF
CDR3 DNA: TGTGCCAGCAGTTTAGGTGGGGCCCTCGGGGAAGCCTACGAGCAGTACTTC

clone size: many
J gene: TRBJ2-7
D gene: -
V gene: TRBV7-4
CDR3 protein: CASSLASDSYEQYF
CDR3 DNA: TGTGCCAGCAGCTTAGCGTCAGACAGCTACGAGCAGTACTTC

clone size: many
J gene: TRBJ2-7
D gene: TRBD2
V gene: TRBV30
CDR3 protein: CAWSPTSGRTYEQYF
CDR3 DNA: TGTGCCTGGAGTCCCACTAGCGGGCGAACCTACGAGCAGTACTTC

clone size: many
J gene: TRBJ2-5
D gene: -
V gene: TRBV28
CDR3 protein: CASNGRGRGETQYF
CDR3 DNA: TGTGCCAGCAACGGGAGGGGGCGCGGGGAGACCCAGTACTTC

clone size: many
J gene: TRBJ1-1
D gene: -
V gene: TRBV6-2/TRBV6-3
CDR3 protein: CASSYFLSGTEAFF
CDR3 DNA: TGTGCCAGCAGTTACTTCTTGTCGGGCACTGAAGCTTTCTTT

clone size: many
J gene: TRBJ2-2
D gene: -
V gene: TRBV28
CDR3 protein: CASSFYRTTGELFF
CDR3 DNA: TGTGCCAGCAGTTTTTACAGGACCACCGGGGAGCTGTTTTTT

clone size: many
J gene: TRBJ2-5
D gene: -
V gene: TRBV7-2
CDR3 protein: CASTLRWGETQYF
CDR3 DNA: TGTGCCAGCACCTTGCGGTGGGGAGAGACCCAGTACTTC

clone size: once
J gene: TRBJ1-1
D gene: TRBD1
V gene: TRBV5-1
CDR3 protein: CASSFRQGGFGTEAFF
CDR3 DNA: TGCGCCAGCAGCTTTCGTCAGGGGGGGTTCGGCACTGAAGCTTTCTTT

clone size: -
J gene: TRBJ2-2
D gene: TRBD2
V gene: TRBV10-3
CDR3 protein: CATSMREGVTGELFF
CDR3 DNA: TGTGCCACGTCAATGCGGGAGGGGGTCACCGGGGAGCTGTTTTTT

clone size: many
J gene: TRBJ1-5
D gene: TRBD1
V gene: TRBV6-1
CDR3 protein: CASSEGAGGYSNQPQHF
CDR3 DNA: TGTGCCAGCAGTGAAGGGGCAGGGGGCTATAGCAATCAGCCCCAGCATTTT

clone size: many
J gene: TRBJ2-7
D gene: -
V gene: TRBV7-8
CDR3 protein: CASSLVSSEGTYEQYF
CDR3 DNA: TGTGCCAGCAGCTTAGTCTCTAGCGAGGGGACCTACGAGCAGTACTTC

clone size: -
J gene: TRBJ1-5
D gene: -
V gene: TRBV7-2
CDR3 protein: CASSLALSQPQHF
CDR3 DNA: TGTGCCAGCAGCTTAGCGCTTAGTCAGCCCCAGCATTTT

clone size: many
J gene: TRBJ2-5
D gene: TRBD1
V gene: TRBV3-1
CDR3 protein: CASSQGGTANKETQYF
CDR3 DNA: TGTGCCAGCAGCCAAGGGGGGACAGCTAATAAGGAGACCCAGTACTTC

clone size: -
J gene: TRBJ2-7
D gene: TRBD2
V gene: TRBV7-3
CDR3 protein: CASSPSGGSLEQYF
CDR3 DNA: TGTGCCAGCAGCCCTTCTGGCGGGAGTCTCGAGCAGTACTTC